The 9 T cell receptor beta chains presented below share a single source sample, sequenced in a study of tumor and adjacent non-tumor tissue in lung cancer (dated by TCRdb to 2016 to 2019). RNA was isolated from bulk, unsorted tissue, and RNA quality was assessed with a NanoDrop ND-1000 and an Agilent 2100. The library was generated by multiplex PCR. Sequencer: Illumina HiSeq 2500. TCRbeta libraries were constructed through three rounds of nested PCR with primers (Table S4) according to protocols adapted from ARM-PCR. TCRdb reran the public reads through fastp at Q25 and MiXCR, keeping productive beta chains. Records with the same CDR3 protein are collapsed into one entry carrying the most frequent genes and DNA. The sample table records 75,000 to 80,000 distinct CDR3 sequences; approximately 79% of these occur just once. In total, the top ten clones hold roughly 15% of the sample. Sample: lung tumor tissue. These receptors came from a woman in her fifties or sixties with non-small cell lung cancer.

V and J are TRBV20-1 and TRBJ2-3; D is perhaps TRBD1 or TRBD2 (7 bases each). The CDR3 spans 17 residues. CDR1 and CDR2 (germline): DFQATT, SNEGSKA (reference sequence). V gave up 6 bases and J gave up 0 bases, with 22 bases separating them. The CDR3 region has the DNA TGCAGTGCAGGGGGCCCCGGGACTAACAGGAGCACAGATACGCAGTATTTT. It translates to CSAGGPGTNRSTDTQYF.

In its sample, this clonotype was seen many times. J is TRBJ2-3 and V is TRBV4-1; 7 nucleotides align to TRBD1. Germline values: CDR1 MGHRA, CDR2 YSYEKL. Losses at the gene ends were 0 bases for V and 0 bases for J; bases not matched to a gene: 15. The CDR3 sequence is 20 residues long. This chain's CDR3 is CASSQDPRIPGQASTDTQYF. The CDR3 region has the DNA TGCGCCAGCAGCCAAGATCCCCGTATACCCGGACAGGCTAGCACAGATACGCAGTATTTT.

The rearrangement uses TRBV4-3 and TRBJ2-1; 7 bases match TRBD2. CDR3 length equals 13 residues. Trimming took 1 base from V and 12 from J; bases not matched to a gene: 6. CDR1 is LGHNA, CDR2 YSLEER, per germline. The CDR3 loop is CASSQGEGGVQFF. The CDR3 DNA reads as TGCGCCAGCAGCCAAGGGGAGGGAGGTGTGCAGTTCTTC.

With respect to this clonotype: The junction departs from the called germline gene at one end, perhaps through a read error. CDR3 residues: CSTSGLRDASPEQYF. The DNA for the CDR3 is TGCAGTACTAGTGGTCTCCGGGACGCCTCCCCCGAGCAATACTTC. The rearrangement links TRBV20-1 to TRBJ2-7; TRBD1 or TRBD2 may be the D gene (5 bases each). Germline V gene data show CDR1 as DFQATT and CDR2 as SNEGSKA (reference sequence). This CDR3 has 15 amino acids.

A remark on this clonotype: In this CDR3 the conserved last residue, phenylalanine or tryptophan, is missing, so a read error is likely. The chain has TRBV5-4 and TRBJ2-7; 13 nucleotides agree with TRBD2. V shed 4 bases and J 5 bases; nucleotides not matched to a gene: 12. Germline V CDR1 and CDR2: SGHNT, YYREEE (reference sequence). The CDR3 is made up of 17 amino acids. The CDR3: CASSPGLAGIQRDEQYL. In nucleotides, the CDR3 is TGTGCCAGCAGCCCGGGACTAGCGGGAATCCAAAGAGACGAGCAGTACCTC.

About this clonotype itself: The junction and the germline gene differ at one end; a read error may be behind it. J is TRBJ2-7 and V is TRBV4-1, with D perhaps matching TRBD1 or TRBD2 (5 bases each). In germline, CDR1 is MGHRA, CDR2 YSYEKL. The CDR3 extends over 14 amino acids. CDR3 sequence reads: CASSHPLRGDERYF. The CDR3 region has the DNA TGCGCTAGCAGCCATCCCTTGCGAGGGGACGAACGGTACTTC.

As for this clonotype: One end of the junction fails to match germline, which may point to a read error. This rearrangement joins TRBV11-2 to TRBJ2-1; D unclear. The CDR3 totals 12 residues. From germline, CDR1 is SGHAT and CDR2 FQNNGV. The CDR3 reads CARSPSGYEQYF. CDR3 sequence (DNA): TGTGCCAGGAGCCCCTCCGGATATGAGCAGTATTTC.

In this sample, this clonotype turned up a few times. The chain links TRBV7-9 to TRBJ2-3; tentatively, D is TRBD2 (5 bases). CDR1 and CDR2 from the germline V gene are SEHNR and FQNEAQ (reference sequence). With 6 bases removed from V and 6 bases from J, the gap between germline ends came to 10 bases. The CDR3 totals 12 residues. Written as DNA, the CDR3 is TGTGCCAGCAGAGGCCCGGGGGATACGCAGTATTTT. It yields the protein CASRGPGDTQYF.

This clonotype is medium-sized (0.01 to 0.1%) in the sample. The chain couples TRBV6-2 or TRBV6-3 to TRBJ2-4; D might be TRBD1 (6 bases). The V and J ends lost 8 bases and 6 bases respectively, with 14 bases between them. This CDR3 is 13 amino acids long. Germline CDR1 and CDR2: MNHEY and SVGEGT. CDR3 residues: CASGGQHLNIQYF. CDR3 sequence (DNA): TGTGCCAGCGGAGGACAGCACCTAAACATTCAGTACTTC.